The present entry profiles one TCR beta chain with its context. This entry comes from a study of PD-L1 blockade in urothelial cancer. As for the study in general: Men with urothelial cancer arising in the bladder made up about 90% of the roughly 29 patients. Median T cell yield from blood was around 140,000.

Noted time point: peripheral blood 6 weeks after treatment start. The CDR3 has 13 residues. Trimming pared 1 base from V and 5 bases from J, leaving 9 bases between. The germline V gene has CDR1 SEHNR and CDR2 FQNEAQ (reference sequence). This table comes from immunoSEQ multiplex PCR, and its TCRdb copy is limited to in-frame clones, with some not included. The table includes 48,000 or so clones, 80% to 90% detected once. The TCR was taken from a man aged 70 or older with urothelial cancer. The sequencing here drew on PBMCs, taken around atezolizumab (anti-PD-L1) treatment. V and J are TRBV7-9 and TRBJ2-7; D may be TRBD2 (5 bases). CDR3 nucleotides: TGTGCCAGCAGCTTAGTTATTAGCGACGAGCAGTACTTC. Its translation: CASSLVISDEQYF. Drawing the rest from reference TRBV7-9 and TRBJ2-7, the complete variable domain is DTGVSQNPRHKITKRGQNVTFRCDPISEHNRLYWYRQTLGQGPEFLTYFQNEAQLEKSRLLSDRFSAERPKGSFSTLEIQRTEQGDSAMYLCASSLVISDEQYFGPGTRLTVT.